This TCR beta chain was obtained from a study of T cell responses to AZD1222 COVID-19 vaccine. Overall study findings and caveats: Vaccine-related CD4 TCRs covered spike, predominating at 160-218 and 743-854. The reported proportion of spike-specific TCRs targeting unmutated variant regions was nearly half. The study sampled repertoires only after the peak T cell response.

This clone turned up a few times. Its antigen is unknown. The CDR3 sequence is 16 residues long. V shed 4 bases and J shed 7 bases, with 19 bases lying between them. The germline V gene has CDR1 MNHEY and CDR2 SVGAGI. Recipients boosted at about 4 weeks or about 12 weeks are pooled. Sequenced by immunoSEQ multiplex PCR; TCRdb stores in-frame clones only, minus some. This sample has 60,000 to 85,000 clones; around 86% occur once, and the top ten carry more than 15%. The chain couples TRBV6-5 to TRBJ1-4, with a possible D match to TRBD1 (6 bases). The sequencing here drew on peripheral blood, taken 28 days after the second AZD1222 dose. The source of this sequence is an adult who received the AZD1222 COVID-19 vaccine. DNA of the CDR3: TGTGCCAGCAGTTCCCGGGGGCTAGGGAAGGTTGAAAAACTGTTTTTT. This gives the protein CASSSRGLGKVEKLFF.